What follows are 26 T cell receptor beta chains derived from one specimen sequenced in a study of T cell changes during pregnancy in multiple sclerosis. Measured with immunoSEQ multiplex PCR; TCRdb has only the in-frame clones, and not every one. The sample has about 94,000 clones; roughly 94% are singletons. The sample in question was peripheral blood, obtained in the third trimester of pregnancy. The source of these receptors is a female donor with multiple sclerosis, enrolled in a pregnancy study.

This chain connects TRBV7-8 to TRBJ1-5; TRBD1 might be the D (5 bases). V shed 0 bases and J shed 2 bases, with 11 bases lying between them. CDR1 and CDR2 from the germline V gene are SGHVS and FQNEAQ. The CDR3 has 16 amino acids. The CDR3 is CASSLAEGLGNQPQHF. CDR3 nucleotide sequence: TGTGCCAGCAGCTTAGCAGAGGGACTGGGCAATCAGCCCCAGCATTTT.

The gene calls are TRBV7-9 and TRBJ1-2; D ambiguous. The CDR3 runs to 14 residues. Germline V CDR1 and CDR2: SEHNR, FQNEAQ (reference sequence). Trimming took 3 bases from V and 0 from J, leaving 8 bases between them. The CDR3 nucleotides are TGTGCCAGCAGCTTGGGCGTCACTAACTATGGCTACACCTTC. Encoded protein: CASSLGVTNYGYTF. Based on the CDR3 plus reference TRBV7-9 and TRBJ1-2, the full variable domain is DTGVSQNPRHKITKRGQNVTFRCDPISEHNRLYWYRQTLGQGPEFLTYFQNEAQLEKSRLLSDRFSAERPKGSFSTLEIQRTEQGDSAMYLCASSLGVTNYGYTFGSGTRLTVV.

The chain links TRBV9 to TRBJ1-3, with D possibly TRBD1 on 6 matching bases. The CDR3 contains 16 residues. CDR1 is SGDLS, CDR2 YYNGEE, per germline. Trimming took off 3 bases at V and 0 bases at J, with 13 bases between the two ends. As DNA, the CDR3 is TGTGCCAGCAGCGCACTCCCCAGGGGCTCTGGAAACACCATATATTTT. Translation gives CASSALPRGSGNTIYF.

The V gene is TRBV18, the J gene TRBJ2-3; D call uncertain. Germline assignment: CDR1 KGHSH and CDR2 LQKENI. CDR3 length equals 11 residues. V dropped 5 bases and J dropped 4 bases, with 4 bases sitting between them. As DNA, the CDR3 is TGTGCCAGCTCATCCTCAGATACGCAGTATTTT. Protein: CASSSSDTQYF.

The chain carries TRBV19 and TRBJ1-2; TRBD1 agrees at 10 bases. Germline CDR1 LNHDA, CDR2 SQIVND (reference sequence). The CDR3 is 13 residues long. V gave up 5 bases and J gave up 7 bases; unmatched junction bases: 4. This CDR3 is CASSWDRGFGYTF. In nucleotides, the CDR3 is TGTGCCAGTAGTTGGGACAGGGGTTTTGGCTACACCTTC.

The CDR3 nucleotides read TGTGCCAGCAGCTTTGAGCCTAGCGGGAGGGGAGATACGCAGTATTTT. Translated, it gives CASSFEPSGRGDTQYF. V usage is TRBV7-8 and J usage is TRBJ2-3; 12 nucleotides agree with TRBD2. Germline CDR1 SGHVS, CDR2 FQNEAQ. V trimming: 3 bases; J trimming: 5 bases; junction bases outside the gene matches: 6. The length of the CDR3 is 16 residues.

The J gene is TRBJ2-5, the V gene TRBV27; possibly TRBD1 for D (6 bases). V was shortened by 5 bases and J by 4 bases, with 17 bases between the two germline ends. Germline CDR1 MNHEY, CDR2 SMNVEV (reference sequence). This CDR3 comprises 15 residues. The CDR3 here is CASSPQQGPGETQYF. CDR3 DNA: TGTGCCAGCAGTCCACAACAGGGTCCGGGAGAGACCCAGTACTTC.

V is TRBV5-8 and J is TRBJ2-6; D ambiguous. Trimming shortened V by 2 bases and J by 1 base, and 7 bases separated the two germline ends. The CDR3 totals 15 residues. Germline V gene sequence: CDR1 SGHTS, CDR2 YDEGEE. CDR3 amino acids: CASSLYNSGANVLTF. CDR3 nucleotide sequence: TGTGCCAGCAGCTTATACAATTCTGGGGCCAACGTCCTGACTTTC.

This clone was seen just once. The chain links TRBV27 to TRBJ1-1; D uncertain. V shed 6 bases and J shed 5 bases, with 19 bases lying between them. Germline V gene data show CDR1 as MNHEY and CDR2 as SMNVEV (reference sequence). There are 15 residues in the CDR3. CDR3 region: CASSLIGGVRTEAFF. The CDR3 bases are TGTGCCAGCAGCTTAATCGGCGGGGTAAGAACTGAAGCTTTCTTT.

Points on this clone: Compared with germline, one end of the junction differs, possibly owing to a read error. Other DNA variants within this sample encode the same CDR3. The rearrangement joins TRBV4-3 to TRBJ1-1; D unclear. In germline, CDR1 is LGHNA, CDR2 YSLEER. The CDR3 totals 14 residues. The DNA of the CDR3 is TGCGCCAGCAGTCAAGAAGTCGGTTCCACTGAAGCTTTCTTT. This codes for CASSQEVGSTEAFF.

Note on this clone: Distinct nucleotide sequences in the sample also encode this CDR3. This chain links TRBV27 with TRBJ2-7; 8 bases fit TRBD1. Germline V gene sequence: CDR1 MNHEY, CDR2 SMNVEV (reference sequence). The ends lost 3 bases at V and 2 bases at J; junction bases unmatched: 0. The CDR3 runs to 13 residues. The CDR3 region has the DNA TGTGCCAGCAGTTTGACAGGGGCCTACGAGCAGTACTTC. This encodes CASSLTGAYEQYF.

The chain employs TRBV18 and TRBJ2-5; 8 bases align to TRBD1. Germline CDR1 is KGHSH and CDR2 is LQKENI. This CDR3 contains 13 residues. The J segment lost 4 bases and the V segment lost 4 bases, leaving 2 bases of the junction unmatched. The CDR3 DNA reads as TGTGCCAGCTCACAACAGGGGGGAGAGACCCAGTACTTC. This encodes CASSQQGGETQYF.

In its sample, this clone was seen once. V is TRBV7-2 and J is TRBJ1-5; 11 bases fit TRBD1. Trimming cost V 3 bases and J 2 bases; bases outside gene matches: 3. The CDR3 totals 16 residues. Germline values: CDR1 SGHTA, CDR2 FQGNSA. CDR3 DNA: TGTGCCAGCAGCTTGGGACAGGGGGTTGGCAATCAGCCCCAGCATTTT. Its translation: CASSLGQGVGNQPQHF.

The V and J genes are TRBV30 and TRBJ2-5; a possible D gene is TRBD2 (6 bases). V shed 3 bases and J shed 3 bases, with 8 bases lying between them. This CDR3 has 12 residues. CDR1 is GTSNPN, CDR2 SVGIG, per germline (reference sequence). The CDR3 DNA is TGTGCCTGGAGCGGAGGGAAAGAGACCCAGTACTTC. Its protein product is CAWSGGKETQYF.

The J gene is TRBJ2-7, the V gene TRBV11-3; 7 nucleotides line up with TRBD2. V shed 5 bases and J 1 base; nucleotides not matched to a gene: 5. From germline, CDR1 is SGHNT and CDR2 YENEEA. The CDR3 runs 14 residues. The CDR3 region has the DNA TGTGCCAGCAGCCCCCAGCGGGATTCCTACGAGCAGTACTTC. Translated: CASSPQRDSYEQYF.

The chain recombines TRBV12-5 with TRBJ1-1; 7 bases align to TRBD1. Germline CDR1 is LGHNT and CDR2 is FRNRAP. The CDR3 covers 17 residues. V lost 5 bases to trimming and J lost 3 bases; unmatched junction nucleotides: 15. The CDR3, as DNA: TGTGCTAGTGGTACCGAGTTATGGGACAGAAGGGACACTGAAGCTTTCTTT. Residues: CASGTELWDRRDTEAFF. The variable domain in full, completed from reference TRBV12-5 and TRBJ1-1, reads DARVTQTPRHKVTEMGQEVTMRCQPILGHNTVFWYRQTMMQGLELLAYFRNRAPLDDSGMPKDRFSAEMPDATLATLKIQPSEPRDSAVYFCASGTELWDRRDTEAFFGQGTRLTVV.

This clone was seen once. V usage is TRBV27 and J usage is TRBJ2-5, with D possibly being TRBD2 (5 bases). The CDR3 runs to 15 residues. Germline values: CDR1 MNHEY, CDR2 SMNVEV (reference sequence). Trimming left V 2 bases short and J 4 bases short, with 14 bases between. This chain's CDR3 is CASSLGGLRGETQYF. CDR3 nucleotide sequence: TGTGCCAGCAGTTTAGGAGGCCTCCGGGGAGAGACCCAGTACTTC.

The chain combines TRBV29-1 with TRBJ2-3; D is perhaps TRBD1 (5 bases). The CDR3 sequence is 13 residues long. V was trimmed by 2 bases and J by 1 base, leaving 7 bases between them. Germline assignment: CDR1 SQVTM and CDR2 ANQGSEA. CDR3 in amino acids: CSVESQGTDTQYF. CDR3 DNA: TGCAGCGTTGAATCACAGGGCACAGATACGCAGTATTTT.

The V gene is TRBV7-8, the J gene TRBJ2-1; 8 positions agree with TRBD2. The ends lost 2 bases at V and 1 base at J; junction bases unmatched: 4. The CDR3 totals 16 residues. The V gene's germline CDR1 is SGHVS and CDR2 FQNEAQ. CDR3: CASSLPGGGSYNEQFF. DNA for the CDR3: TGTGCCAGCAGCTTACCCGGGGGGGGATCCTACAATGAGCAGTTCTTC.

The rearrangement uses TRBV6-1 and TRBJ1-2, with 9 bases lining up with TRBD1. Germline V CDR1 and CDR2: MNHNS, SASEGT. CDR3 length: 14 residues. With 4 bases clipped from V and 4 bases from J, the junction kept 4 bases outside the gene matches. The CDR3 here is CASSVPGQGYGYTF. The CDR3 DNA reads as TGTGCCAGCAGTGTCCCGGGACAGGGCTATGGCTACACCTTC.

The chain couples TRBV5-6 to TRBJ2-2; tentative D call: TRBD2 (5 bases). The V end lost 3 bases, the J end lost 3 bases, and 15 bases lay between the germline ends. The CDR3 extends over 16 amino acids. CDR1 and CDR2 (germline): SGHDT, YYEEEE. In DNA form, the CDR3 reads TGTGCCAGCAGCTCGGTGAGTCGGGGTGACACCGGGGAGCTGTTTTTT. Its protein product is CASSSVSRGDTGELFF.

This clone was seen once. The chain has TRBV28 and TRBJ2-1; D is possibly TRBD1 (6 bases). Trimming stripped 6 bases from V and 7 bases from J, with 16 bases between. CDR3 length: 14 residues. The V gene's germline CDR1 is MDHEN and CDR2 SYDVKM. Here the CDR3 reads CASRPRAGENEQFF. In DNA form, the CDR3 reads TGTGCCAGCAGACCCCGGGCAGGGGAAAATGAGCAGTTCTTC.

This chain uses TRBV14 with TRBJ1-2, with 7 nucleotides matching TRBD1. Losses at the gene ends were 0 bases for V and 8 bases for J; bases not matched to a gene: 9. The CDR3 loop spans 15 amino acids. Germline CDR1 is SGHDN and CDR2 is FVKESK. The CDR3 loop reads CASSQDEGAVRGYTF. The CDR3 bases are TGTGCCAGCAGCCAAGACGAGGGGGCGGTGAGGGGCTACACCTTC.

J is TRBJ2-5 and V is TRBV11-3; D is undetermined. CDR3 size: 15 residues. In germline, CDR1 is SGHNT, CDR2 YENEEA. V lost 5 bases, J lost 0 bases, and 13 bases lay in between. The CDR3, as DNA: TGTGCCAGCAGCGATAGAGGAACCCACCAAGAGACCCAGTACTTC. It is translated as CASSDRGTHQETQYF.

The DNA of the CDR3 is TGTGCCAGCGGGGGGACAGGGGAAAAGACCCAGTACTTC. Translating gives CASGGTGEKTQYF. This chain uses TRBV25-1 with TRBJ2-5; the match to TRBD1 covers 10 bases. The CDR3 loop spans 13 amino acids. V trimming: 8 bases; J trimming: 6 bases; junction bases outside the gene matches: 6. Germline CDR1 MGHDK, CDR2 SYGVNS.

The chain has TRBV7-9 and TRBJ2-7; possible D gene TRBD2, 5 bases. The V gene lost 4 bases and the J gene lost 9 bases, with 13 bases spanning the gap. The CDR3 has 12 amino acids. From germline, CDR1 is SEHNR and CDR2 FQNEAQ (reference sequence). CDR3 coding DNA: TGTGCCAGCAGCTCCGGGGTTATAGGGCAGTACTTC. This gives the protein CASSSGVIGQYF.